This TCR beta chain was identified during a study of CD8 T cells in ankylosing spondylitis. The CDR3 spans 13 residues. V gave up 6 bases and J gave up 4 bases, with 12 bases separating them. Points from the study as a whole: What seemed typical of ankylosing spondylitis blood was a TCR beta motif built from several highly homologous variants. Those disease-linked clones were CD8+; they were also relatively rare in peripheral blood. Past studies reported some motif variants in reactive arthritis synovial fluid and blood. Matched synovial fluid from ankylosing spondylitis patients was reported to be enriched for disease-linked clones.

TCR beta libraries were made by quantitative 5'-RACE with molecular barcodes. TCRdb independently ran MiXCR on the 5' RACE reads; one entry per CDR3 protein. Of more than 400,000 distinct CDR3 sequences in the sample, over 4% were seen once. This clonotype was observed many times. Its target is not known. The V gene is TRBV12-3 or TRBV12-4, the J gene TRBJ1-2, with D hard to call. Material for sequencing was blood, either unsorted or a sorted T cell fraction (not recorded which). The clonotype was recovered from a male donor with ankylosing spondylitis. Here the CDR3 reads CASSSGRSYGYTF. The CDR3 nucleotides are TGTGCCAGCAGCTCAGGCAGGAGCTATGGCTACACCTTC.